This T cell receptor (beta chain) was found in a study of CD8 T cells in Susac syndrome. CDR3 length: 12 residues. V lost 6 bases and J lost 9; bases outside the gene matches: 4. CDR1 is MNHEY, CDR2 SVGEGT, per germline. Overall study findings and caveats: An acknowledgment was made by the study that its TCR sequencing and HLA analysis involved relatively few individuals.

RNA was extracted with the RNeasy kit, and a quantity of about 0.45 to 1 ug was reverse transcribed using random hexamers. Via MiXCR, TCRdb re-called the immunoSEQ multiplex PCR reads, giving one row per CDR3 protein. The sample lists tens of thousands of distinct CDR3 sequences; roughly 95% were seen once. The authors sequenced TCR beta from blood CD8+ and CD4+ T cells. About this clonotype itself: Its matching antigen is unknown.

The sample taken for sequencing was CD4+ T cells from PBMCs. The source of this sequence is a human donor with multiple sclerosis. The rearrangement uses TRBV6-2 or TRBV6-3 and TRBJ2-1, with 8 bases fitting TRBD2. CDR3 residues: CASRKLAGEQFF. The CDR3 DNA reads as TGTGCCAGCAGAAAGCTAGCGGGTGAGCAGTTCTTC.